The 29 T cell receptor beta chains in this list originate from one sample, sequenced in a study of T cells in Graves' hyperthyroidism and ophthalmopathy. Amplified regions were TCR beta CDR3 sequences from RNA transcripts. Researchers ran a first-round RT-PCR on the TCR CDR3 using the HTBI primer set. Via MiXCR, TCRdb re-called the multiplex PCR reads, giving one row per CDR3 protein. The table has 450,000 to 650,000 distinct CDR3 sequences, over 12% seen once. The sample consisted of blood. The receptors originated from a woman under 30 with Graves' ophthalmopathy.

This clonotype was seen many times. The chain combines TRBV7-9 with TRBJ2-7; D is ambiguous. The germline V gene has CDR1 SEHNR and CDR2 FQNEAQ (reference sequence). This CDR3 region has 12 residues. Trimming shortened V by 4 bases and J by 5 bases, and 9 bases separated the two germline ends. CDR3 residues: CASSSHRDEQYF. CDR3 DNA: TGTGCCAGCAGCTCGCATCGGGACGAGCAGTACTTC. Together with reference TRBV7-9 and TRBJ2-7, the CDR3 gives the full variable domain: DTGVSQNPRHKITKRGQNVTFRCDPISEHNRLYWYRQTLGQGPEFLTYFQNEAQLEKSRLLSDRFSAERPKGSFSTLEIQRTEQGDSAMYLCASSSHRDEQYFGPGTRLTVT.

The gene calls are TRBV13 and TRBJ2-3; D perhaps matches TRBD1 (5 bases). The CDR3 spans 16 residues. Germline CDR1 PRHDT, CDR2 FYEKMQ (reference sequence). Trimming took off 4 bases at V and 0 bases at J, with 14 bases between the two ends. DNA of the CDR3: TGTGCCAGCAGCTCCTTCGGACACCCAAGCACAGATACGCAGTATTTT. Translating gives CASSSFGHPSTDTQYF.

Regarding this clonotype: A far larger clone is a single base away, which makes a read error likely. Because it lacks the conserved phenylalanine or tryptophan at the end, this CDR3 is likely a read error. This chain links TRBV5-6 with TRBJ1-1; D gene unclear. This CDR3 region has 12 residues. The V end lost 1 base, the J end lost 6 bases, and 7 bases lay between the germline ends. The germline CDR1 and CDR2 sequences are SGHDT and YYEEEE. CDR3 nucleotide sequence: TGTGCCAGCAGCTTGAGTGGGGCTGAAGCTTTCCTT. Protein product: CASSLSGAEAFL.

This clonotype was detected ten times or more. Written as DNA, the CDR3 is TGTGCCAGCAGTCACTACAACCGACAGGGGGCAAAAGAGACCCAGTACTTC. Amino acid sequence: CASSHYNRQGAKETQYF. The chain joins TRBV12-3 or TRBV12-4 to TRBJ2-5; TRBD1 matches at 10 bases. The CDR3 runs 17 residues. Trimming took 5 bases from V and 3 from J; bases not matched to a gene: 12.

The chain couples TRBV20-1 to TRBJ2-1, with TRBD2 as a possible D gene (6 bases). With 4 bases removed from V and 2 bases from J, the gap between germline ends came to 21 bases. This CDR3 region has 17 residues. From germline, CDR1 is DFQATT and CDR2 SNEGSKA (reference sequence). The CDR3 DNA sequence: TGCAGTGCTACAAAATACGGAGGGCCTTCTACCTACAATGAGCAGTTCTTC. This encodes CSATKYGGPSTYNEQFF.

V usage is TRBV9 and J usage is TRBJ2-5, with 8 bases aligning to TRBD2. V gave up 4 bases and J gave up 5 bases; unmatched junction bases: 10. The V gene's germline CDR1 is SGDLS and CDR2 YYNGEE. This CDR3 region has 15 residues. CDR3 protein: CASSPGREREETQYF. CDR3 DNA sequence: TGTGCCAGCAGCCCCGGGCGGGAGCGGGAGGAGACCCAGTACTTC.

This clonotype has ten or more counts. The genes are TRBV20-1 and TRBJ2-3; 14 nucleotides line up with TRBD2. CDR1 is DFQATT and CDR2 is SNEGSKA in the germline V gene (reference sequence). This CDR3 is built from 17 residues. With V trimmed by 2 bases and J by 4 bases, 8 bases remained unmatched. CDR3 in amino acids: CSARTPTSGRAADTQYF. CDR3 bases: TGCAGTGCTAGAACCCCGACTAGCGGGAGGGCCGCAGATACGCAGTATTTT.

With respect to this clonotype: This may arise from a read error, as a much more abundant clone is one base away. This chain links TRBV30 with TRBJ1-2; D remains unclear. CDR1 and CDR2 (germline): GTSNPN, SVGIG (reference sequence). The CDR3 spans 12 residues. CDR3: CAWSLTVYGYAF. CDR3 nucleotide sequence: TGTGCCTGGAGCTTGACCGTCTATGGCTACGCCTTC.

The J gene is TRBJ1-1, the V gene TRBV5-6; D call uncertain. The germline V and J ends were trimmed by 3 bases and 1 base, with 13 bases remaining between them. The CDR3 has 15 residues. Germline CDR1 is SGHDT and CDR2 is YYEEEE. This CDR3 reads CASSYWANENTEAFF. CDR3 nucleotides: TGTGCCAGCAGCTACTGGGCGAATGAGAACACTGAAGCTTTCTTT.

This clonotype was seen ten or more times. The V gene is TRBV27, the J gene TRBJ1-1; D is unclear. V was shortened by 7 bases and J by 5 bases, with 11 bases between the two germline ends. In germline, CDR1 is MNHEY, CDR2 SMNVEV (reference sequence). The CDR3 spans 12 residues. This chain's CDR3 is CASTTGGTEAFF. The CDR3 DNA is TGTGCCAGCACCACGGGTGGGACTGAAGCTTTCTTT.

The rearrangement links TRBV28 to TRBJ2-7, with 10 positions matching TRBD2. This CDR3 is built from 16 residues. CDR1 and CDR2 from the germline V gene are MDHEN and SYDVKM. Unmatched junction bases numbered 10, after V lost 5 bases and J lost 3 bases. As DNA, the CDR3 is TGTGCCAGCAGTGAGACCAGCGGGAGGGCCAGCTACGAGCAGTACTTC. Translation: CASSETSGRASYEQYF.

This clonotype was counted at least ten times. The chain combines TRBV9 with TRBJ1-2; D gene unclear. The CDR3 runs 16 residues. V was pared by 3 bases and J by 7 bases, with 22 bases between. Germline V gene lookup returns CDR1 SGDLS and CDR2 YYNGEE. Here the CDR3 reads CASSAGPGSYSGGYTF. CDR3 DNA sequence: TGTGCCAGCAGCGCCGGCCCGGGGTCATATAGCGGTGGCTACACCTTC.

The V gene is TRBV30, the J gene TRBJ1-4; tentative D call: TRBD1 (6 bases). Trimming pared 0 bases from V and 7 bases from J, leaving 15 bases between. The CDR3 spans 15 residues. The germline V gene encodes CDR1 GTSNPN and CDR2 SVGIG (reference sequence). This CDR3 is CAWSVEGGLTEKLFF. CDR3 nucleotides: TGTGCCTGGAGTGTTGAGGGGGGACTGACTGAAAAACTGTTTTTT.

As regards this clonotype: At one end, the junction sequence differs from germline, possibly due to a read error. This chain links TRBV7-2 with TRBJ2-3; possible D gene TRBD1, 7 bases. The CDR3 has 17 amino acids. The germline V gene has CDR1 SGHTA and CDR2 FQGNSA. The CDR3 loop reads CAGSLALRGRGTDTQYF. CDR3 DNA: TGTGCCGGCAGCTTAGCGTTGAGGGGGCGGGGTACAGATACGCAGTATTTT.

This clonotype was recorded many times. The CDR3 loop reads CASSSWQGALKYEQYF. CDR3 bases: TGTGCCAGCAGTTCCTGGCAGGGGGCGCTCAAATACGAGCAGTACTTC. This chain joins TRBV28 and TRBJ2-7, with 8 positions matching TRBD1. From germline, CDR1 is MDHEN and CDR2 SYDVKM. The CDR3 spans 16 residues. The J segment lost 4 bases and the V segment lost 4 bases, leaving 12 bases of the junction unmatched.

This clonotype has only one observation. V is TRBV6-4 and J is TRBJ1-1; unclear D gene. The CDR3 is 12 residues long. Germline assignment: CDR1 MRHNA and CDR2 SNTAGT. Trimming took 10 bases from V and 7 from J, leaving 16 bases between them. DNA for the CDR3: TGTGCCACCCAAGGGCAAACTGGTGAAGCTTTCTTT. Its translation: CATQGQTGEAFF.

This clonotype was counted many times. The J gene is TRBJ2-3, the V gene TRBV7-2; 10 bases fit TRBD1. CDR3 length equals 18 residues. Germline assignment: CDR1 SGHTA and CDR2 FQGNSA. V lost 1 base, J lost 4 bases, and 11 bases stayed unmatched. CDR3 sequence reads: CASSLGRNRDRGPDTQYF. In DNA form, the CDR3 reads TGTGCCAGCAGCTTAGGAAGGAACCGGGACAGGGGTCCAGATACGCAGTATTTT.

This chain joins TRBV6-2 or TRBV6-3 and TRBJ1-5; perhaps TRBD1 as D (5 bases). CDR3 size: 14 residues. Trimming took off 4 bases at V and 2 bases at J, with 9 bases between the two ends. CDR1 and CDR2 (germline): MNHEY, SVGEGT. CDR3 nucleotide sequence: TGTGCCAGCAGTTGCATCAGGGGCAATCAGCCCCAGCATTTT. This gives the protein CASSCIRGNQPQHF.

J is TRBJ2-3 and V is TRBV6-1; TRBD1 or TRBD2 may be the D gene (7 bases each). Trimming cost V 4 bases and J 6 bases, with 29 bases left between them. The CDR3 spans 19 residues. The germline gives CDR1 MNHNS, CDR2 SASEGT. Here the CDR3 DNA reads TGTGCCAGCAGTGTTAGCAGGGGGAAGGCTAGCGGTCGGGAGGATACGCAGTATTTT. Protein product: CASSVSRGKASGREDTQYF.

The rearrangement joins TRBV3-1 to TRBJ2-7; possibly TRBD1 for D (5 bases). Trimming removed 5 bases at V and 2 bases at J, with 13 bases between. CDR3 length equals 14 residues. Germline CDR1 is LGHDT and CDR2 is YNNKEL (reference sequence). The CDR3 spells CASSLIGAPYEQYF. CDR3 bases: TGTGCCAGCAGCTTAATAGGGGCCCCCTACGAGCAGTACTTC.

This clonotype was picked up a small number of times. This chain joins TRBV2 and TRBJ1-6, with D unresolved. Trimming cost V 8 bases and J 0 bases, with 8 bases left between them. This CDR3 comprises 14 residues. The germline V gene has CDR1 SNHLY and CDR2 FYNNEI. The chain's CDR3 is CASVEDSYNSPLHF. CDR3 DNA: TGTGCCAGCGTGGAGGACTCCTATAATTCACCCCTCCACTTT.

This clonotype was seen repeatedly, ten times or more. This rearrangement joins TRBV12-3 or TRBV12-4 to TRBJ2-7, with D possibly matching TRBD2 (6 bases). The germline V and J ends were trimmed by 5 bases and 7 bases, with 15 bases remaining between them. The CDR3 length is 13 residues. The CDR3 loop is CASSNITSSEQYF. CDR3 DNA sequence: TGTGCCAGCAGTAACATAACTAGCTCAGAGCAGTACTTC.

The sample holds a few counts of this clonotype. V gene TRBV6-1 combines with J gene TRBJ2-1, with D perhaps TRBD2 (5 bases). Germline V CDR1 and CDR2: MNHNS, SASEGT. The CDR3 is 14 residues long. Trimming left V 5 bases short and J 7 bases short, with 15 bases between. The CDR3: CASSLEGLLNEQFF. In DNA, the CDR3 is TGTGCCAGCAGTTTAGAGGGCCTTTTGAATGAGCAGTTCTTC.

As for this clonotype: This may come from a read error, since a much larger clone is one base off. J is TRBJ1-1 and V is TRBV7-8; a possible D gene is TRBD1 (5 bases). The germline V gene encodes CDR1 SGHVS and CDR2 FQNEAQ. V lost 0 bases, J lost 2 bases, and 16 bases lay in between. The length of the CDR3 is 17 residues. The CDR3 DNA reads TGTGCCAGCAGCTTAGCCCTCTCCGGGGCACCAAACACTGAAGCTTTCTTT. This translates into CASSLALSGAPNTEAFF.

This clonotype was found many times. CDR3 DNA: TGCAGCGTTGAGAGGCAGGTCAATGAGCAGTTCTTC. Encoded protein: CSVERQVNEQFF. This chain uses TRBV29-1 with TRBJ2-1; D not resolved. This CDR3 has 12 residues. Trimming cost V 3 bases and J 6 bases, with 9 bases left between them. Germline CDR1 SQVTM, CDR2 ANQGSEA.

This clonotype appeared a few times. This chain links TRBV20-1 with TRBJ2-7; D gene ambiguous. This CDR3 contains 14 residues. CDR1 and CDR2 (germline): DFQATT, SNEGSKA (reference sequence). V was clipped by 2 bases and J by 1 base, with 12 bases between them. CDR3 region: CSARSPFSSYEQYF. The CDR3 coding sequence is TGCAGTGCTAGATCCCCCTTTTCTTCCTACGAGCAGTACTTC.

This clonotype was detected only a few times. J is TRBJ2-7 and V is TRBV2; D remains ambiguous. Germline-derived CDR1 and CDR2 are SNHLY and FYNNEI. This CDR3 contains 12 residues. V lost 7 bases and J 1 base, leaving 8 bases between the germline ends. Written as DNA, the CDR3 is TGTGCCAGCATGGCGGTTTCCTACGAGCAGTACTTC. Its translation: CASMAVSYEQYF.

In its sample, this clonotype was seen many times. CDR3 protein: CASEKGPNTEAFF. The DNA for the CDR3 is TGTGCCAGCGAGAAGGGGCCGAACACTGAAGCTTTCTTT. The V gene is TRBV2, the J gene TRBJ1-1, with D perhaps TRBD1 (5 bases). CDR1 is SNHLY, CDR2 FYNNEI, per germline. The CDR3 runs 13 residues. V was trimmed by 8 bases and J by 1 base, leaving 11 bases between them.

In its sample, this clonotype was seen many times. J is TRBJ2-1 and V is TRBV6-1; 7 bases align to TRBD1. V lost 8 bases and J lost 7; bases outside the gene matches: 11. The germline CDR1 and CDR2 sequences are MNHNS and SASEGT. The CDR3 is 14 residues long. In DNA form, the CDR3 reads TGTGCCAGCTCCAGCTTTAAGGGGGCAAATGAGCAGTTCTTC. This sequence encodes CASSSFKGANEQFF.